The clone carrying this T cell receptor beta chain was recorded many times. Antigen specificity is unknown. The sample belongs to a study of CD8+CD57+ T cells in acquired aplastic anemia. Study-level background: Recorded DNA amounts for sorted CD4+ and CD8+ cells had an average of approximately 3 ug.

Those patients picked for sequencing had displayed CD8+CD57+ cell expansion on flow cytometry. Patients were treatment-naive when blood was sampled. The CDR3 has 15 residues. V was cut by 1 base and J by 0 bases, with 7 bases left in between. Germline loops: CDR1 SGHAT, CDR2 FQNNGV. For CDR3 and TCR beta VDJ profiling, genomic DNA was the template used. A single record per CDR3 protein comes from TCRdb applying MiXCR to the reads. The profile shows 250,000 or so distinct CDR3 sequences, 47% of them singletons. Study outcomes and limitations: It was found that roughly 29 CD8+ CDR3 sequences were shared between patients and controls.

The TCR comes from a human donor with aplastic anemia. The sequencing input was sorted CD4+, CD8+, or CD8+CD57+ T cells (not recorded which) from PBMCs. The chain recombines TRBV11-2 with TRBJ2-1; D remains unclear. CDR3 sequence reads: CASSLGTVSYNEQFF. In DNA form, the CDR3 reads TGTGCCAGCAGCTTAGGAACTGTCTCCTACAATGAGCAGTTCTTC.